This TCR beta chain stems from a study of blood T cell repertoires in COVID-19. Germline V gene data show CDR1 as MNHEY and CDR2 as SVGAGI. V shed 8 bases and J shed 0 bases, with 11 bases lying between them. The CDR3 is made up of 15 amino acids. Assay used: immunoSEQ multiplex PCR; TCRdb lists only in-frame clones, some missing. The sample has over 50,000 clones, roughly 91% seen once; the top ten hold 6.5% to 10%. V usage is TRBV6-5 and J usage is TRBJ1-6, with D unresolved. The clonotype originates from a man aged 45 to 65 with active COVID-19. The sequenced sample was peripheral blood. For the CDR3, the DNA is TGTGCCAGCGGACTAGAGAGCTCCTATAATTCACCCCTCCACTTT. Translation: CASGLESSYNSPLHF.